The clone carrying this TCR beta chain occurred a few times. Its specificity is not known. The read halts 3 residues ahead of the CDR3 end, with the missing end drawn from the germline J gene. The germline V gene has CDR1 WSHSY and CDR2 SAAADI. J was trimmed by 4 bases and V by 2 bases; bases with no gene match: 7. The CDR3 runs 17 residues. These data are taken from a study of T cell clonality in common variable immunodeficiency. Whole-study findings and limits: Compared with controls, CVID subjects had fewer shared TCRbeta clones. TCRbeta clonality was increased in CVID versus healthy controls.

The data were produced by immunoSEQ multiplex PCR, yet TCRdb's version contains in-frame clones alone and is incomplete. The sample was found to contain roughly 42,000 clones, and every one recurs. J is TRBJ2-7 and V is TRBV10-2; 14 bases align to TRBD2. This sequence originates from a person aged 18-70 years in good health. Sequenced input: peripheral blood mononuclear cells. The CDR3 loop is CASSEGGLAGVFYEQYF. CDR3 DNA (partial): TGCGCCAGCAGTGAGGGGGGACTAGCGGGAGTTTTTTACGAG.